The sequence of this TCR beta chain was determined in a study of shared clonotypes between healthy human individuals (dated by TCRdb to 2020 to 2022). Regarding the study in general: Two women and a few men aged 18 to 49 years were included in the cohort. For each donor, CD4 naive and CD4 memory were each run on three plates, CD8 naive on two plates, and CD8 memory on one plate. Blood TCR repertoires of about five healthy adults were deeply sequenced to estimate repertoire size and the extent of clonotype sharing between individuals. To increase sequencing depth and limit assay-specific biases, TCR repertoire library preparation and sequencing were carried out by different laboratories using diverse techniques. Per donor, leukapheresis produced somewhere between about 0.94 and 10 billion PBMCs.

About this clone itself: It has no known antigen specificity. Within one base of it there is no much larger clone, and no base qualities were kept.

The CDR1 and CDR2 encoded by the germline V gene are MDHEN and SYDVKM. CDR3 length: 14 amino acids, cysteine to phenylalanine. Only CDR3 DNA remains: 42 bases, in frame from the first base. V drops 3 bases and J drops 7 bases, leaving 12 bases in between. Using the deep immunoSEQ assay, multiplex PCR amplified TCR CDR3 regions from genomic DNA. Genomic DNA extracted from each cell subset was distributed evenly over all wells of several immunoSEQ 96-well plates, and each plate served as one replicate. Each replicate PCR for sorted subsets received around 210 ng genomic DNA, equal to about 30,000 T cell genomes. Purified libraries were measured with a Qubit 3.0 fluorometer, size-checked on a Bioanalyzer 2100, and measured again with the KAPA Library Quantification kit. Every immunoSEQ 96-well plate was sequenced on a dedicated single-read 150-cycle Illumina NextSeq 550 flow cell. From the authors' description of their analysis: The immunoSEQ output contained only junctional sequences without quality scores, so filtering could not match that applied to full-length reads. To assign V/J genes and CDR3, sequences were annotated using PyIR, a Python wrapper for IgBLAST v1.9, with IMGT germline references. Reads were filtered out if the reads had weak V/J assignments (E-value above 1e-6), no CDR3, stop codons, out-of-frame junctions, or ambiguous translated residues. V3J clonotypes were defined as sequences sharing an identical inferred V gene, J gene, and CDR3 amino acid sequence. Percentage overlap between repertoires was calculated by dividing the number of shared unique clonotypes by the size of the smaller repertoire. Three approaches were used to assess repertoire richness: RTK rarefaction, the Chao1 estimator, and Recon v2.1 estimates of unobserved clonotypes. Generation probabilities were computed with OLGA for all TCRbeta clonotypes obtained by the gDNA method from several donors. Here the immuneACCESS table is served through TCRdb, limited to in-frame sequences with V and J called. Missing clones are a known gap in these copies; in checked studies unresolved V genes cover under half, and the rest lacks a known reason. V, J and clone size reflect that table, while D and trimming were determined from the DNA. The sample data list approximately 720,000 clones, and 92% of these were observed just once. The top ten clones comprise approximately 25% of the sample.

Overall study outcomes, separate from this receptor: Pairwise subsampling led to the expectation that sequencing depth would affect the degree of clonotype sharing among donors. Sampling was restricted to blood, and TCR repertoires in tissue are likely to differ from TCR repertoires in blood. Roughly 5% of naive CD4, 3.5% of naive CD8, 2.3% of memory CD4, and about 0.4% of memory CD8 clonotypes were shared across several donors. Rarefaction of sorted-subset datasets indicated incomplete sequencing despite the large sequencing depth. The genetic and exposure-history diversity represented was limited by the small number of donors. Naive subsets generally had larger estimated clonotype richness than memory subsets. Compared with non-shared clonotypes, the clonotypes found in all four sorted-subset donors had higher generation probabilities.

CD8 naive samples were obtained by positive selection for CCR7 among CD45RO-negative cells, yielding a CD45RA+CCR7+ population from which TemRA cells were excluded. The donors were healthy, HIV-negative adults who had no recently reported acute infections or vaccinations. Every donor was a Caucasian adult residing in Nashville, Tennessee, USA. Blood was collected by leukapheresis, and PBMCs were isolated by Ficoll-Histopaque density gradient centrifugation and then cryopreserved in liquid nitrogen vapor phase. Analytical flow cytometry was used to check the purity and quantity of each magnetically sorted T cell population. Each sorted fraction had its genomic DNA isolated and then quantified by UV absorbance on a Nanodrop 2000c.

The specimen was naive CD8+ T cells sorted from blood. According to the study, the label for this sample's cell subset or site signals: CD45RA+CCR7+. This TCR derives from a young man in good health. The receptor chain draws on TRBV28 and TRBJ2-2; no D segment can be confidently identified. The nucleotide sequence reads as follows: TGTGCCAGCAGTTTGGCTTATAGGCGCGGGGAGCTGTTTTTT. Its product reads: CASSLAYRRGELFF.